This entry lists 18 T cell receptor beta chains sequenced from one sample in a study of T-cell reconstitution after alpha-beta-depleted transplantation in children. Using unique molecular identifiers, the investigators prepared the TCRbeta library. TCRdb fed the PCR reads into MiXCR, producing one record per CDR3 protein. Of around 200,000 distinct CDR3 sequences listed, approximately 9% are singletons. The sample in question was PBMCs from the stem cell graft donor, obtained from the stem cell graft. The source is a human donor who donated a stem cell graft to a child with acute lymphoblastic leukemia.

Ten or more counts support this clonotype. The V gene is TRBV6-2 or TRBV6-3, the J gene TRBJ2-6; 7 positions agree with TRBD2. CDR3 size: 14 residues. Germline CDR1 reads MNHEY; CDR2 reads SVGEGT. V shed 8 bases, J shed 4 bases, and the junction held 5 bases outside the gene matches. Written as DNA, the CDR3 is TGTGCCAGCGATTTAGCGGGCGGGGCCAACGTCCTGACTTTC. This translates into CASDLAGGANVLTF.

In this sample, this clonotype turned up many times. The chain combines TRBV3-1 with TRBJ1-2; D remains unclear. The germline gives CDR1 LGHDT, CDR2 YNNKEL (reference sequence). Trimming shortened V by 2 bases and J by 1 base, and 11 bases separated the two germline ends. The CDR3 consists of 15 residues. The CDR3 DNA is TGTGCCAGCAGCCAACGGCGGTCGTTTAACTATGGCTACACCTTC. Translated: CASSQRRSFNYGYTF.

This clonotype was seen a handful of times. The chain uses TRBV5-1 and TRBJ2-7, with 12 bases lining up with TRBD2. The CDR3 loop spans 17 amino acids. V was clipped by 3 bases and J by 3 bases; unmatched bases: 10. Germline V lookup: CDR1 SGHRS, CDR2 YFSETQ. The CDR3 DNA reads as TGCGCCAGCAGCTCCGCTCCGACTAGCGGGGGCCACTACGAGCAGTACTTC. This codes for CASSSAPTSGGHYEQYF. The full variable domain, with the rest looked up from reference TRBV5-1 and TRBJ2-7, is KAGVTQTPRYLIKTRGQQVTLSCSPISGHRSVSWYQQTPGQGLQFLFEYFSETQRNKGNFPGRFSGRQFSNSRSEMNVSTLELGDSALYLCASSSAPTSGGHYEQYFGPGTRLTVT.

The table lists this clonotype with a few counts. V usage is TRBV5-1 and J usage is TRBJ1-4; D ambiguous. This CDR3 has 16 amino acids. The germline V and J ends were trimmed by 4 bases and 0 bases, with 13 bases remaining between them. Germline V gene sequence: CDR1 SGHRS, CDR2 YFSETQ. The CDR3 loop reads CASSLTRGPTNEKLFF. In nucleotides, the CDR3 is TGCGCCAGCAGCCTAACCAGAGGGCCAACTAATGAAAAACTGTTTTTT.

The CDR3 coding sequence is TGTGCCAGCAGGGCAGGGGTCGCGGGTTGGGATGAGCAGTTCTTC. Protein sequence: CASRAGVAGWDEQFF. J is TRBJ2-1 and V is TRBV5-8; maybe TRBD1 (6 bases). This CDR3 contains 15 residues. Trimming pared 5 bases from V and 8 bases from J, leaving 20 bases between. Germline CDR1 reads SGHTS; CDR2 reads YDEGEE.

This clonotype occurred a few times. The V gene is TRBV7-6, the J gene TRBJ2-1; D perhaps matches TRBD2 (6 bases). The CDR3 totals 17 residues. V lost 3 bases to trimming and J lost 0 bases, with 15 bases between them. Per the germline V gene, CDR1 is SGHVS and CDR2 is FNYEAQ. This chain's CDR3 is CASSLLSGGSSYNEQFF. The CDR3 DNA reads TGTGCCAGCAGCTTGTTGAGTGGGGGGAGCTCCTACAATGAGCAGTTCTTC.

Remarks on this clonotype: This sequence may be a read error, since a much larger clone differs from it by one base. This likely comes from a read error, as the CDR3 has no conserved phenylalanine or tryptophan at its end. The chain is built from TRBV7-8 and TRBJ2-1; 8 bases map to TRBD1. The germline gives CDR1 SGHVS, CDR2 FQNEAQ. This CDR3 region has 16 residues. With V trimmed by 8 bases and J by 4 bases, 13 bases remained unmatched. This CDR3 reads CASQTGVGPMYNEQFI. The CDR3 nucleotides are TGTGCCAGCCAGACAGGGGTTGGCCCAATGTACAATGAGCAGTTCATC.

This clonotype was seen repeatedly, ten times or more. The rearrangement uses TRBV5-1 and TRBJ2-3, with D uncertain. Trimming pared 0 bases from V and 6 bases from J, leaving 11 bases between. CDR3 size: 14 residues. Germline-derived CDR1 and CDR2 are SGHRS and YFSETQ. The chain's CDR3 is CASSLDVGVDTQYF. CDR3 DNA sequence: TGCGCCAGCAGCTTGGACGTCGGAGTTGATACGCAGTATTTT.

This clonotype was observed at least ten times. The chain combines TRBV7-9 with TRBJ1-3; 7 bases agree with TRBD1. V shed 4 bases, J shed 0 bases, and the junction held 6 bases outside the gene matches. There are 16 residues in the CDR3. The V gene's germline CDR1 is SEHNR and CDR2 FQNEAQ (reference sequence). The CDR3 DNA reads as TGTGCCAGCAGCTCCTCGGGACAGATCTCTGGAAACACCATATATTTT. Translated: CASSSSGQISGNTIYF.

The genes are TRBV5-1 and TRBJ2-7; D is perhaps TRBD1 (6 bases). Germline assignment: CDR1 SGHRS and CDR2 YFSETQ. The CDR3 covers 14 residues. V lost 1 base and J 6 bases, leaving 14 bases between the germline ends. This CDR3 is CASSLNTGTSEQYF. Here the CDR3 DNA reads TGCGCCAGCAGCTTGAATACAGGGACGAGCGAGCAGTACTTC.

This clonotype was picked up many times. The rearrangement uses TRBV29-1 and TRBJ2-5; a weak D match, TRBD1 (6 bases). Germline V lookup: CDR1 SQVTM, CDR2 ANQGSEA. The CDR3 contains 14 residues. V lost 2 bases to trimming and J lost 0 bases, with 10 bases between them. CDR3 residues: CSVERTDYQETQYF. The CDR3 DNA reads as TGCAGCGTTGAAAGGACAGACTACCAAGAGACCCAGTACTTC.

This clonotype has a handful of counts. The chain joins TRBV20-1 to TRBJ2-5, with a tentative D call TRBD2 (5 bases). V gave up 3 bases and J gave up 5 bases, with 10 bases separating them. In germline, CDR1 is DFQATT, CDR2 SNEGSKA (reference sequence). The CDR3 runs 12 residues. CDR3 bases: TGCAGTGCTAGTACCGGGGATGAGACCCAGTACTTC. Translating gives CSASTGDETQYF.

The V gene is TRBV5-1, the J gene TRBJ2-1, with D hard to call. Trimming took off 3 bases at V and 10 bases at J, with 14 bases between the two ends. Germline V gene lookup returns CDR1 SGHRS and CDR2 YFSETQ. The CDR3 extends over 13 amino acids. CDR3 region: CASSSGNSAEQFF. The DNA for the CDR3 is TGCGCCAGCAGCTCAGGAAACTCCGCCGAGCAGTTCTTC.

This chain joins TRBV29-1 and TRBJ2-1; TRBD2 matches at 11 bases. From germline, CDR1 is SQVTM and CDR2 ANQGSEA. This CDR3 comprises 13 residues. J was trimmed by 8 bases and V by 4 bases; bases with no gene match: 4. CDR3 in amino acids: CSVVAGGRYEQFF. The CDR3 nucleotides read TGCAGCGTTGTAGCGGGGGGGCGGTATGAGCAGTTCTTC.

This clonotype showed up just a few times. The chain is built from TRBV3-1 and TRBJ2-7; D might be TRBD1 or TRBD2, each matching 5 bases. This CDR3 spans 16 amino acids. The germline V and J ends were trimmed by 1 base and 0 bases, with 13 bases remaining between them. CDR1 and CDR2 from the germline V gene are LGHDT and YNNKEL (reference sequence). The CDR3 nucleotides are TGTGCCAGCAGCCAAGGGGGACCTAGAAGCTCCTACGAGCAGTACTTC. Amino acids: CASSQGGPRSSYEQYF.

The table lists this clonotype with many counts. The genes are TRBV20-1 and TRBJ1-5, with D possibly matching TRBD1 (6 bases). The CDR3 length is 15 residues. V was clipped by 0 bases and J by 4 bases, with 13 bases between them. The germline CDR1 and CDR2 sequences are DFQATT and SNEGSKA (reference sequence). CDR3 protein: CSARDARGMNQPQHF. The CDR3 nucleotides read TGCAGTGCTAGAGATGCCAGGGGAATGAATCAGCCCCAGCATTTT.

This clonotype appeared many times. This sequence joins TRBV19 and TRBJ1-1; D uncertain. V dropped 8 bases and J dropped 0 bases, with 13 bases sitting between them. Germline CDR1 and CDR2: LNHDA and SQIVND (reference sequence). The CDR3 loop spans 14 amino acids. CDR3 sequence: CASWTGQMNTEAFF. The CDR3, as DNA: TGTGCCAGTTGGACCGGGCAGATGAACACTGAAGCTTTCTTT.

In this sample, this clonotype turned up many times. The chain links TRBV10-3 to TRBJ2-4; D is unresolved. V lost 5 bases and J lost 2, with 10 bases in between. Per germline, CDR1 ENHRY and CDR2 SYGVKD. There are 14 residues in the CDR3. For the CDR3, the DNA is TGTGCCATCAGTTCGACCGAAACCAAAAACATTCAGTACTTC. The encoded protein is CAISSTETKNIQYF.